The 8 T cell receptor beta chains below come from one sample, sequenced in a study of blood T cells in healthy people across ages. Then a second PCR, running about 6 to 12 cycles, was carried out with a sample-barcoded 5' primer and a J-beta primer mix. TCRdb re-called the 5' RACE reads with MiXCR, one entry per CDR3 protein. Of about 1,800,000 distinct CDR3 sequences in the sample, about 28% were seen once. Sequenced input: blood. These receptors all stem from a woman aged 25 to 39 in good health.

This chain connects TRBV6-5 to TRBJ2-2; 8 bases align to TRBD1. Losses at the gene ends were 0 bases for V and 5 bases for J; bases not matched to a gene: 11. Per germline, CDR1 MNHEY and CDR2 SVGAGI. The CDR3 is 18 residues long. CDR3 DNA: TGTGCCAGCAGTTACTCGGTTCTGGCAGGGGGCGGTACCGGGGAGCTGTTTTTT. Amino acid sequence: CASSYSVLAGGGTGELFF.

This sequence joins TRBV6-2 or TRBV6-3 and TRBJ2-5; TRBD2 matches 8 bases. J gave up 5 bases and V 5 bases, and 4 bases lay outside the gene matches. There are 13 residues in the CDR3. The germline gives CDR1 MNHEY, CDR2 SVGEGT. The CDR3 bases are TGTGCCAGCAGTGGGACTAGATGTGAGACCCAGTACTTC. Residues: CASSGTRCETQYF.

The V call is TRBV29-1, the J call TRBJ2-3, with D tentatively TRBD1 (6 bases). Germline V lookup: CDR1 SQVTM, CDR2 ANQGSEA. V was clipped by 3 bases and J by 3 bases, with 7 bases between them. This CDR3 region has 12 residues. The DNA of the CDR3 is TGCAGCGTTGACGGGACAACAGATACGCAGTATTTT. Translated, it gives CSVDGTTDTQYF.

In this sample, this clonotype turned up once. The CDR3 bases are TGTGCCAGCAGCCGGGGCAGGACAGGGGGCAACTATGGCTACACCTTC. It yields the protein CASSRGRTGGNYGYTF. The rearrangement uses TRBV3-1 and TRBJ1-2, with 11 bases lining up with TRBD1. V shed 4 bases and J 2 bases; nucleotides not matched to a gene: 6. Germline lookup yields CDR1 LGHDT and CDR2 YNNKEL (reference sequence). There are 16 residues in the CDR3.

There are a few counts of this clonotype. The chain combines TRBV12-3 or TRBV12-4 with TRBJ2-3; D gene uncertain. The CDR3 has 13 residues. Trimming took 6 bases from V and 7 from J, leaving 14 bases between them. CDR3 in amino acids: CASRVFSRNTQYF. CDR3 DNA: TGTGCCAGCAGGGTCTTCAGTCGTAATACGCAGTATTTT.

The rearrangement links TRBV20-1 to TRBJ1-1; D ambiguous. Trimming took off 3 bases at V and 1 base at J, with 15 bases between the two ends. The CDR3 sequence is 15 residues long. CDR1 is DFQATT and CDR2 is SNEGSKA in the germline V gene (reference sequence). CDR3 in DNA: TGCAGTGCTAGTAGTTGGCCAGGCACGAACACTGAAGCTTTCTTT. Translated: CSASSWPGTNTEAFF.

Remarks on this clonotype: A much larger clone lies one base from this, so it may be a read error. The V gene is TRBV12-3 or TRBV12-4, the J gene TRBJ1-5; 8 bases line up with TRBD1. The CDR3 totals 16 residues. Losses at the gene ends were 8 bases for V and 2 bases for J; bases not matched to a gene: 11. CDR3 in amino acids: CASVPQGARGNQPQHF. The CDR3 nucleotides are TGTGCCAGCGTCCCTCAGGGGGCGCGGGGCAATCAGCCCCAGCATTTT.

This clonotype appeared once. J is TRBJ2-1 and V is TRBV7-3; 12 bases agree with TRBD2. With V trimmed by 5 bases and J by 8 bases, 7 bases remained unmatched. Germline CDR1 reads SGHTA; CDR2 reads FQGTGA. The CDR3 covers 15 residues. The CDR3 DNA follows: TGTGCCAGCAGCGCCGGACTAGCGGGGTCGGATGAGCAGTTCTTC. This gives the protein CASSAGLAGSDEQFF. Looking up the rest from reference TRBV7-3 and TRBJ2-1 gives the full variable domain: GAGVSQTPSNKVTEKGKYVELRCDPISGHTALYWYRQSLGQGPEFLIYFQGTGAADDSGLPNDRFFAVRPEGSVSTLKIQRTERGDSAVYLCASSAGLAGSDEQFFGPGTRLTVL.